Sequencing of this TCR beta chain was carried out in a study of blood T cell repertoires in COVID-19. About the research overall: The samples span acute and convalescent COVID-19 from the United States, Italy and Spain.

Clones were read by immunoSEQ multiplex PCR, and TCRdb kept only the in-frame ones, dropping some. This sample has 250,000 to 350,000 clones, with about nine tenths found just once. There are 15 residues in the CDR3. The germline V gene has CDR1 GTSNPN and CDR2 SVGIG (reference sequence). Trimming removed 3 bases from V and 9 bases from J; junction bases left unmatched: 16. Material: peripheral blood. This chain links TRBV30 with TRBJ1-1; TRBD1 matches 7 bases. The TCR originated in a woman in her forties or fifties with COVID-19, enrolled during active disease. In DNA form, the CDR3 reads TGTGCCTGGAGGGATACAGGGGCCGCTACCTTCCAAGCTTTCTTT. It encodes CAWRDTGAATFQAFF.